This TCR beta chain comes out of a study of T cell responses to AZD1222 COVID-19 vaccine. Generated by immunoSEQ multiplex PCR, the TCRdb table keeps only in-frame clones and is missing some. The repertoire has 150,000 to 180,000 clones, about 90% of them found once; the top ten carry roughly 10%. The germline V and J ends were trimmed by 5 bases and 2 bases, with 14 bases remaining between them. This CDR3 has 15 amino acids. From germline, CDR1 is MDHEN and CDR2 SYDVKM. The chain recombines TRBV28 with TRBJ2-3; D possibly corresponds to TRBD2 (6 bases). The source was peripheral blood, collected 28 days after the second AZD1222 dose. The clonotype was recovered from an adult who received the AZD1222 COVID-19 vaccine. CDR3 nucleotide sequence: TGTGCCAGCAGTCTGGCGGGGTCATCCACAGATACGCAGTATTTT. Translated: CASSLAGSSTDTQYF.